This T cell receptor (beta chain) is drawn from a study of identical twins. Via MiXCR, TCRdb re-called the 5' RACE reads, giving one row per CDR3 protein. The table includes about 690,000 distinct CDR3 sequences, around 6% detected once. This clonotype has ten or more counts. CDR1 and CDR2 from the germline V gene are KGHDR and SFDVKD. The ends lost 3 bases at V and 8 bases at J; junction bases unmatched: 7. The CDR3 length is 16 residues. This sequence joins TRBV24-1 and TRBJ2-1, with 12 bases that match TRBD2. Sequenced: naive T cells sorted from blood. This clonotype was sampled from a man between 18 and 35 years old in good health. CDR3 nucleotides: TGTGCCACCAGTGATCCACTAGCGGGAGGTTTCGATGAGCAGTTCTTC. Translation gives CATSDPLAGGFDEQFF.